This note documents a single TCR beta chain sequence. Libraries were prepared by immunoSEQ multiplex PCR; TCRdb keeps only in-frame clonotypes and omits some of them. The data hold approximately 2,600 clones, with around 90% observed a single time. V was trimmed by 3 bases and J by 4 bases, leaving 14 bases between them. Germline CDR1 LNHDA, CDR2 SQIVND (reference sequence). The CDR3 spans 15 residues. This sample is drawn from a study of brain metastases from non-small cell lung cancer. The TCR originated in a donor aged 40 or over with non-small cell lung cancer. V gene TRBV19 combines with J gene TRBJ2-3, with D possibly matching TRBD2 (6 bases). The sequencing input was primary lung tumor tissue. The CDR3 DNA reads TGTGCCAGTAGTATTGGAGGGAGCAGCTCAGATACGCAGTATTTT. This codes for CASSIGGSSSDTQYF.